This T cell receptor beta chain was captured by sequencing in a study of shared clonotypes between healthy human individuals. In the case of this clone: The antigen is unknown.

Sequencing was performed on unsorted PBMC DNA using ten immunoSEQ deep assay plates. Profiling relied on immunoSEQ multiplex PCR, and the TCRdb table lists in-frame clones only, not all of them. Found here are around 500,000 clones, roughly 78% of them singletons; the top ten hold approximately 12%. Study conclusions and caveats: There were few donors, and this limited the genetic and exposure-history diversity represented. Researchers sampled blood only, noting tissue repertoires likely differ.

The CDR3 covers 14 residues. The germline gives CDR1 SNHLY, CDR2 FYNNEI. V was clipped by 4 bases and J by 1 base; unmatched bases: 3. Source material: PBMCs. The TCR originated in a woman between 35 and 50 years old in good health. Some clones in this sample may be carry-over from other donors' samples. V gene TRBV2 combines with J gene TRBJ1-1, with 7 bases lining up with TRBD1. The CDR3 here is CASSAQGGNTEAFF. As DNA, the CDR3 is TGTGCCAGCAGTGCCCAGGGGGGGAACACTGAAGCTTTCTTT.